This TCR beta chain was recorded in a study of T cell repertoires in cytomegalovirus infection. Study-wide background: From public TCR beta signatures came an indication of both CMV infection and matching HLA type. Whole-study results and caveats: Ex vivo, HLA-C-restricted CMV-specific TCR beta clonotypes prevailed over the rest of the response. The study identified carriers of CMV plus the relevant HLA from cumulative public TCR beta family frequency.

TCRdb processed the reads anew with MiXCR; each CDR3 protein has one entry. The sample has about half a million distinct CDR3 sequences, roughly a third seen once; the top ten hold under 20%. This CDR3 is built from 16 residues. The V segment lost 8 bases and the J segment 9 bases; nucleotides outside the gene matches: 20. In regard to this clonotype: What it binds is not known.

The specimen was cultured PBMCs, collected from culture after CMV antigen stimulation. The chain couples TRBV5-3 to TRBJ2-1; TRBD2 matches at 7 bases. TRBV5-3 is annotated as an ORF whose role is uncertain. This receptor was identified in a human donor in good health (CMV status not recorded). Some clones in this sample may be carry-over from other donors' samples. The CDR3 DNA reads TGTGCCAGCAGCCTCCCTAGGGGAGGGCCGGGGAGTGAGCAGTTCTTC. Its translation is CASSLPRGGPGSEQFF.